The rows below give T cell receptor beta chains drawn from one sample of a study of Ad26.COV2.S vaccination and SARS-CoV-2 variants. The table came from immunoSEQ multiplex PCR; TCRdb's copy has only in-frame clones and leaves some out. The sample has 300,000 to 450,000 clones; 92% are singletons. The sample was peripheral blood, taken after recovery from COVID-19. These receptors all come from a human donor who had recovered from COVID-19. Each CDR3 is given with its conserved first and last residue. The D gene is left open where the match is weak. Clone size, where shown, is once, few, many, or a class for clones that have expanded.

>NA|TRBV7-3|TRBJ2-2|NA
TGTGCCAGCAGCTTAGGGTCGGGCGGGGAGCTGTTTTTT
CASSLGSGGELFF
>NA|TRBV13|TRBJ2-5|NA
TGTGCCAGCAGCTCCTACAGGGACCCTCGGGAGACCCAGTACTTC
CASSSYRDPRETQYF
>NA|TRBV29-1|TRBJ2-7|TRBD1
TGCAGCGGTACAGGGGGGTTGTGGGACGAGCAGTACTTC
CSGTGGLWDEQYF
>NA|TRBV2|TRBJ1-6|NA
TGTGCCAGCAGGGAACAGGGAACTGGTTCACCCCTCCACTTT
CASREQGTGSPLHF
>NA|TRBV5-1|TRBJ1-2|NA
TGCGCCAGCAGCAAGACAGGAAACCATATGGGCTACACCTTC
CASSKTGNHMGYTF
>NA|TRBV10-2|TRBJ2-2|TRBD1
TGCGCCAGCAGTGATGTCAGGGGGCTGCACGAGCTGTTTTTT
CASSDVRGLHELFF
>NA|TRBV5-1|TRBJ1-2|NA
TGCGCCAGCAGCGCATGGGCTGATAACTATGGCTACACCTTC
CASSAWADNYGYTF
>NA|TRBV5-1|TRBJ2-2|NA
TGCGCCAGCAGCCAGACAGTGGGCCCCGGGGAGCTGTTTTTT
CASSQTVGPGELFF
>NA|TRBV11-2|TRBJ1-1|NA
TGTGCCAGCAGCGTAGGGGGTAGGGTCATAGAAGCTTTCTTT
CASSVGGRVIEAFF
>NA|TRBV5-1|TRBJ2-2|TRBD1
TGCGCCAGTCAGCCGGGACAGTTCACCGGGGAGCTGTTTTTT
CASQPGQFTGELFF
>NA|TRBV7-8|TRBJ1-6|TRBD1
TGTGCCAGCAGCTCTTCCGGGACAGGGCCTGGAAATTCACCCCTCCACTTT
CASSSSGTGPGNSPLHF
>few|TRBV19|TRBJ1-5|NA
TGTGCCAGTAGCTATAGCAATCAGCCCCAGCATTTT
CASSYSNQPQHF
>once|TRBV4-1|TRBJ2-2|NA
TGCGCCAGCAGCCCGACGGAAGTTTTCACCGGGGAGCTGTTTTTT
CASSPTEVFTGELFF
>NA|TRBV11-3|TRBJ2-1|NA
TGTGCCAGCAGCTTAGGGCGGGGTGTCGATGAGCAGTTCTTC
CASSLGRGVDEQFF
>NA|TRBV12-5|TRBJ2-6|NA
TGTGCTAGTGGTTTAGGGGAGTCTGGGGCCAACGTCCTGACTTTC
CASGLGESGANVLTF
>NA|TRBV12-3/TRBV12-4|TRBJ2-7|TRBD1
TGTGCCGTGAGATGGGACAGTTCCTACGAGCAGTACTTC
CAVRWDSSYEQYF
>NA|TRBV7-2|TRBJ1-4|TRBD1
TGTGCCAGCAGCCGGAACCGGGACAGGGAGGGTGAAAAACTGTTTTTT
CASSRNRDREGEKLFF
>NA|TRBV23-1|TRBJ1-6|NA
TGCGCCAGCAGTCAATCTTCGGGGGATCGGGGCAATTCACCCCTCCACTTT
CASSQSSGDRGNSPLHF
>NA|TRBV5-5|TRBJ1-4|NA
TGTGCCAGCAGCTTGGGGGGTGAAAAACTGTTTTTT
CASSLGGEKLFF
>NA|TRBV18|TRBJ2-7|TRBD1
TGTGCCAGCTCACCGGACAGGGGGAACGAGCAGTACTTC
CASSPDRGNEQYF
>NA|TRBV3-1/TRBV3-2|TRBJ1-6|NA
TGTGCCAGCAGCCAAGGACTGGCTTATTCACCCCTCCACTTT
CASSQGLAYSPLHF
>NA|TRBV5-1|TRBJ2-2|TRBD2
TGCGCCAGCACTCCTAGCGGAAACACCGGGGAGCTGTTTTTT
CASTPSGNTGELFF
>NA|TRBV6-1|TRBJ2-5|TRBD2
TGTGCCAGCAGTGAAGCTCTGGGCGGGGGGGCCCAAGAGACCCAGTACTTC
CASSEALGGGAQETQYF
>NA|TRBV5-1|TRBJ2-5|NA
TGCGCCAGCAGCTTGGGAGCGGCAGGGGAGACCCAGTACTTC
CASSLGAAGETQYF
>NA|TRBV27|TRBJ2-7|NA
TGTGCCAGCAATGGTGGGGTCGGCTACGAGCAGTACTTC
CASNGGVGYEQYF
>NA|TRBV19|TRBJ1-2|NA
TGTGCCAGTAGTCCGACAGCTAACTATGGCTACACCTTC
CASSPTANYGYTF
>NA|TRBV2|TRBJ2-7|TRBD1
TGTGCCAGCAGCGGACAGGGAGGAAGCGAGCAGTACTTC
CASSGQGGSEQYF
>once|TRBV7-3|TRBJ2-6|NA
TGTGCCAGCAGCTCACAGGGCCCCGGGGCCAACGTCCTGACTTTC
CASSSQGPGANVLTF
>NA|TRBV7-9|TRBJ2-1|TRBD1
TGTGCCAGCAGATCCGACGACAGGGTTAACAATGAGCAGTTCTTC
CASRSDDRVNNEQFF
>NA|TRBV6-5|TRBJ1-1|NA
TGCGCCAGCAGAGGACAGCACACTGAAGCTTTCTTT
CASRGQHTEAFF
>NA|TRBV15|TRBJ1-1|NA
TGTGCCACCAGCAAAGGAGAGGGGTACACTGAAGCTTTCTTT
CATSKGEGYTEAFF
>once|TRBV24-1|TRBJ1-2|NA
TGTGCCACCAGTGTCACCGCCTGGGGGGCCTATGGCTACACCTTC
CATSVTAWGAYGYTF
>NA|TRBV3-1/TRBV3-2|TRBJ2-3|TRBD1
TGTGCCAGCAGCCCTTTCCGGGACAGGGGGTCACTCCCCACAGATACGCAGTATTTT
CASSPFRDRGSLPTDTQYF
>NA|TRBV14|TRBJ1-3|NA
TGTGCCAGCAGCCACAATACGGGTCCTGGAAACACCATATATTTT
CASSHNTGPGNTIYF
>NA|TRBV4-3|TRBJ2-3|NA
TGCGCCAGCAGCCAAGATCCCCCAGGGGCACGCACAGATACGCAGTATTTT
CASSQDPPGARTDTQYF
>NA|TRBV25-1|TRBJ1-2|TRBD1
TGTGCCAGCAGTGAATCTGGACAGGGAGCAAACTATGGCTACACCTTC
CASSESGQGANYGYTF
>NA|TRBV9|TRBJ2-5|NA
TGTGCCAGCAGCGCGGAGGGGCGCCAAGAGACCCAGTACTTC
CASSAEGRQETQYF
>NA|TRBV12-5|TRBJ1-2|NA
TGTGCTAGTGCCAGAGACAGCTATGGCTACACCTTC
CASARDSYGYTF
>once|TRBV2|TRBJ1-2|NA
TGTGCCAGCAGTCCCCGGGACTTCCATGGCTACACCTTC
CASSPRDFHGYTF
>NA|TRBV11-3|TRBJ1-1|NA
TGTGCCAGCAGCTTCTCCGGAGGTGAAGCTTTCTTT
CASSFSGGEAFF